These 30 T cell receptor beta chains share one sample of origin, sequenced in a study of cytomegalovirus exposure and HLA in healthy donors. A multiplex PCR was run with 60 Vbeta primers and 13 Jbeta primers. Sequencing used immunoSEQ multiplex PCR; TCRdb keeps in-frame clones, though not all of them. The table shows some 170,000 clones, with around 86% occurring only once. Sequenced sample: PBMCs. The receptors originated from a man aged 50-59 years in good health and CMV-seropositive.

The V and J genes are TRBV7-3 and TRBJ2-1, with 11 nucleotides matching TRBD2. Germline V CDR1 and CDR2: SGHTA, FQGTGA. V lost 5 bases to trimming and J lost 2 bases; unmatched junction nucleotides: 5. The CDR3 spans 16 residues. The CDR3 reads CASSPGTSGPYNEQFF. CDR3 nucleotide sequence: TGTGCCAGCAGCCCCGGGACTAGCGGTCCCTACAATGAGCAGTTCTTC. Full variable domain (rest looked up from reference TRBV7-3 and TRBJ2-1): GAGVSQTPSNKVTEKGKYVELRCDPISGHTALYWYRQSLGQGPEFLIYFQGTGAADDSGLPNDRFFAVRPEGSVSTLKIQRTERGDSAVYLCASSPGTSGPYNEQFFGPGTRLTVL.

This chain uses TRBV18 with TRBJ2-7; D not certain. V lost 4 bases to trimming and J lost 1 base, with 8 bases between them. This CDR3 contains 13 residues. Germline CDR1 and CDR2: KGHSH and LQKENI. The CDR3: CASSRSLSYEQYF. The DNA for the CDR3 is TGTGCCAGCTCACGCTCACTGTCCTACGAGCAGTACTTC.

The chain is built from TRBV15 and TRBJ1-5; 8 bases agree with TRBD1. The germline CDR1 and CDR2 sequences are LNHNV and YYDKDF (reference sequence). After removal of 1 base from V and 0 bases from J, the junction contained 5 bases not matched to a gene. The CDR3 loop spans 17 amino acids. The CDR3 loop is CATSRVPDRASNQPQHF. In DNA form, the CDR3 reads TGTGCCACCAGCAGAGTACCGGACAGGGCTAGCAATCAGCCCCAGCATTTT.

V usage is TRBV7-8 and J usage is TRBJ2-3; 7 bases agree with TRBD2. This CDR3 has 16 residues. V lost 3 bases, J lost 2 bases, and 8 bases stayed unmatched. Per germline, CDR1 SGHVS and CDR2 FQNEAQ. Written as DNA, the CDR3 is TGTGCCAGCAGCTTGTTCTCAGCGGGGATCACAGATACGCAGTATTTT. This translates into CASSLFSAGITDTQYF.

The rearrangement joins TRBV5-1 to TRBJ2-7, with 11 bases matching TRBD2. The CDR3 contains 18 residues. V was clipped by 2 bases and J by 1 base; unmatched bases: 11. Germline V gene sequence: CDR1 SGHRS, CDR2 YFSETQ. CDR3 loop: CASSLTGTSGTFSYEQYF. The CDR3 DNA reads as TGCGCCAGCAGCTTAACCGGGACTAGCGGCACTTTTTCCTACGAGCAGTACTTC. Drawing the rest from reference TRBV5-1 and TRBJ2-7, the complete variable domain is KAGVTQTPRYLIKTRGQQVTLSCSPISGHRSVSWYQQTPGQGLQFLFEYFSETQRNKGNFPGRFSGRQFSNSRSEMNVSTLELGDSALYLCASSLTGTSGTFSYEQYFGPGTRLTVT.

The CDR3 loop is CASSLEGGLTEAFF. The CDR3 DNA reads as TGTGCCAGCAGCTTAGAAGGGGGCTTAACTGAAGCTTTCTTT. The rearrangement uses TRBV7-9 and TRBJ1-1, with TRBD1 matching over 7 bases. Germline-derived CDR1 and CDR2 are SEHNR and FQNEAQ (reference sequence). V shed 1 base and J 5 bases; nucleotides not matched to a gene: 4. This CDR3 has 14 residues. The full variable domain, with the rest looked up from reference TRBV7-9 and TRBJ1-1, is DTGVSQNPRHKITKRGQNVTFRCDPISEHNRLYWYRQTLGQGPEFLTYFQNEAQLEKSRLLSDRFSAERPKGSFSTLEIQRTEQGDSAMYLCASSLEGGLTEAFFGQGTRLTVV.

The sample holds a few counts of this clone. The chain joins TRBV5-1 to TRBJ2-1; D is perhaps TRBD1 (6 bases). CDR3 size: 15 residues. Germline V gene data show CDR1 as SGHRS and CDR2 as YFSETQ. V gave up 4 bases and J gave up 0 bases, with 11 bases separating them. The CDR3 bases are TGCGCCAGCAGCAGCGACAGGAGCTCCTACAATGAGCAGTTCTTC. As protein: CASSSDRSSYNEQFF.

The genes are TRBV19 and TRBJ2-1; D uncertain. This CDR3 region has 14 residues. The germline gives CDR1 LNHDA, CDR2 SQIVND (reference sequence). V dropped 4 bases and J dropped 3 bases, with 10 bases sitting between them. In nucleotides, the CDR3 is TGTGCCAGTAGTAGTCTAGGCGGCTACAATGAGCAGTTCTTC. Protein sequence: CASSSLGGYNEQFF.

This clone was detected a few times. The chain links TRBV28 to TRBJ2-3; D possibly corresponds to TRBD1 (6 bases). CDR3 size: 15 residues. The germline CDR1 and CDR2 sequences are MDHEN and SYDVKM. Trimming shortened V by 3 bases and J by 2 bases, and 12 bases separated the two germline ends. CDR3 bases: TGTGCCAGCAGTTTTAGGACAGCCTCCACAGATACGCAGTATTTT. Translation gives CASSFRTASTDTQYF.

The V and J genes are TRBV6-5 and TRBJ2-3, with TRBD2 identical over 7 bases. This CDR3 has 14 amino acids. Germline values: CDR1 MNHEY, CDR2 SVGAGI. The CDR3 spells CASGAGRGVDTQYF. CDR3 coding DNA: TGTGCTTCGGGCGCAGGGAGGGGAGTGGATACGCAGTATTTT.

This clone was picked up one time. Its ends do not fully match the called genes, so a read error is possible. The rearrangement links TRBV14 to TRBJ2-7, with D possibly TRBD2 on 5 matching bases. The CDR3 covers 16 residues. Germline V gives CDR1 SGHDN, CDR2 FVKESK. CDR3 protein: CANSQWSRRTVYEQYF. The CDR3 coding sequence is TGTGCCAACAGCCAATGGAGTAGGAGGACGGTATACGAGCAGTACTTC.

This clone was detected once. The chain has TRBV6-1 and TRBJ2-7; 12 bases match TRBD2. Trimming at V came to 6 bases and at J to 1 base, leaving 1 base not matched to a gene. The CDR3 runs 14 residues. The germline V gene has CDR1 MNHNS and CDR2 SASEGT. The DNA for the CDR3 is TGTGCCAGCAGGACTAGCGGGGGATCCTACGAGCAGTACTTC. It is translated as CASRTSGGSYEQYF.

The gene calls are TRBV7-8 and TRBJ2-7; unclear D gene. This CDR3 has 13 residues. Trimming removed 5 bases at V and 7 bases at J, with 15 bases between. Germline lookup yields CDR1 SGHVS and CDR2 FQNEAQ. CDR3 sequence (DNA): TGTGCCAGCAGCACCTCGACTGGCTCAGAGCAGTACTTC. This translates into CASSTSTGSEQYF.

V is TRBV13 and J is TRBJ2-1; 8 nucleotides agree with TRBD2. In germline, CDR1 is PRHDT, CDR2 FYEKMQ (reference sequence). The CDR3 is 16 residues long. Trimming removed 5 bases from V and 5 bases from J; junction bases left unmatched: 11. CDR3 sequence reads: CASSPAGALLNNEQFF. In DNA form, the CDR3 reads TGTGCCAGCAGCCCAGCGGGGGCCCTATTGAACAATGAGCAGTTCTTC.

About this clone itself: This sample includes further DNA sequences coding for the same CDR3. The V call is TRBV7-2, the J call TRBJ1-1; D ambiguous. The CDR3 is made up of 13 amino acids. Trimming shortened V by 3 bases and J by 1 base, and 6 bases separated the two germline ends. The V gene's germline CDR1 is SGHTA and CDR2 FQGNSA. The CDR3 loop reads CASSLYRNTEAFF. CDR3 bases: TGTGCCAGCAGCTTGTACAGGAACACTGAAGCTTTCTTT.

V and J are TRBV29-1 and TRBJ2-5, with 8 bases aligning to TRBD2. This CDR3 is 15 amino acids long. The trim removed 1 base at V and 5 bases at J, leaving 9 bases unmatched. Germline V gives CDR1 SQVTM, CDR2 ANQGSEA. The CDR3 DNA reads as TGCAGCGTTGAAGCTCCAGCGGGAGTTGGTGAGACCCAGTACTTC. Translating it yields CSVEAPAGVGETQYF.

The chain couples TRBV7-3 to TRBJ1-1; D gene uncertain. The germline CDR1 and CDR2 sequences are SGHTA and FQGTGA. This CDR3 has 13 residues. The V end lost 5 bases, the J end lost 0 bases, and 7 bases lay between the germline ends. The CDR3 DNA sequence: TGTGCCAGCAGCATAAACTTGAACACTGAAGCTTTCTTT. Translated: CASSINLNTEAFF.

The CDR3 region has the DNA TGTGCCAGGTTTCCCCCCGCAGGGGGCTCTGGAAACACCATATATTTT. The encoded protein is CARFPPAGGSGNTIYF. The chain links TRBV21-1 to TRBJ1-3; the D call TRBD1 from the table was never checked on the DNA. TRBV21-1 is annotated as a pseudogene. The CDR3 is 16 amino acids.

The chain couples TRBV9 to TRBJ2-1; D perhaps matches TRBD1 (6 bases). V shed 6 bases and J shed 8 bases, with 27 bases lying between them. Germline loops: CDR1 SGDLS, CDR2 YYNGEE. The CDR3 extends over 17 amino acids. The CDR3 DNA reads TGTGCCAGCAACTTAACCCAACGAAACAGGGACGGGTATGAGCAGTTCTTC. As protein: CASNLTQRNRDGYEQFF.

The V and J genes are TRBV27 and TRBJ2-1; 8 positions match TRBD2. CDR3 length equals 15 residues. The V segment lost 6 bases and the J segment 9 bases; nucleotides outside the gene matches: 13. Germline CDR1 is MNHEY and CDR2 is SMNVEV (reference sequence). As DNA, the CDR3 is TGTGCCAGCAGACAGCCGGGACTAGGGAGGGCTGAGCAGTTCTTC. Translated, it gives CASRQPGLGRAEQFF.

The V and J genes are TRBV9 and TRBJ2-1, with 11 bases lining up with TRBD2. In germline, CDR1 is SGDLS, CDR2 YYNGEE. Trimming at V came to 0 bases and at J to 9 bases, leaving 11 bases not matched to a gene. This CDR3 spans 17 amino acids. As DNA, the CDR3 is TGTGCCAGCAGCGTAGCTGGGGGGAGACTAGCGGGACCTGAGCAGTTCTTC. This translates into CASSVAGGRLAGPEQFF.

The chain joins TRBV6-5 to TRBJ2-7, with D perhaps TRBD1 (6 bases). Germline CDR1 MNHEY, CDR2 SVGAGI. The V end was cut by 10 bases, the J end by 0 bases, with 13 bases between. The CDR3 extends over 13 amino acids. The CDR3: CATTGRPSYEQYF. For the CDR3, the DNA is TGTGCCACCACAGGGCGACCCTCCTACGAGCAGTACTTC.

The V and J genes are TRBV28 and TRBJ2-3; D is uncertain. The V gene lost 2 bases and the J gene lost 4 bases, with 7 bases spanning the gap. CDR1 and CDR2 (germline): MDHEN, SYDVKM. The CDR3 loop spans 13 amino acids. The CDR3 coding sequence is TGTGCCAGCAGTTTAGGTAGCTCAGATACGCAGTATTTT. This gives the protein CASSLGSSDTQYF.

CDR3 amino acids: CASSRGTGTYGYTF. In DNA form, the CDR3 reads TGCGCCAGCAGCAGGGGGACAGGGACCTATGGCTACACCTTC. J is TRBJ1-2 and V is TRBV5-1; TRBD1 agrees at 9 bases. The length of the CDR3 is 14 residues. V lost 4 bases to trimming and J lost 4 bases; unmatched junction nucleotides: 5. Germline V gene lookup returns CDR1 SGHRS and CDR2 YFSETQ.

The V call is TRBV2, the J call TRBJ2-7; 11 positions match TRBD2. The CDR3 loop spans 16 amino acids. Germline V lookup: CDR1 SNHLY, CDR2 FYNNEI. After removal of 6 bases from V and 2 bases from J, the junction contained 9 bases not matched to a gene. This CDR3 reads CASRDFLAGGTYEQYF. The CDR3 DNA reads TGTGCCAGCAGGGATTTCCTAGCGGGGGGAACCTACGAGCAGTACTTC.

This clone has a single count. V and J are TRBV18 and TRBJ1-2; 7 bases are shared with TRBD1. Germline CDR1 reads KGHSH; CDR2 reads LQKENI. There are 15 residues in the CDR3. The ends lost 2 bases at V and 1 base at J; junction bases unmatched: 4. The CDR3 spells CASSPTQGVNYGYTF. The DNA of the CDR3 is TGTGCCAGCTCACCAACCCAGGGGGTTAACTATGGCTACACCTTC.

Points on this clone: Other DNA sequences within the sample encode an identical CDR3. This rearrangement joins TRBV6-5 to TRBJ1-1; D is possibly TRBD1 (5 bases). Germline V gives CDR1 MNHEY, CDR2 SVGAGI. Trimming took off 3 bases at V and 5 bases at J, with 10 bases between the two ends. The CDR3 has 13 residues. The CDR3 sequence is CASSYRGGTEAFF. The CDR3 bases are TGTGCCAGCAGTTATAGGGGAGGAACTGAAGCTTTCTTT.

With regard to this clone: A read error is likely here: a far larger clone is one base away. This CDR3 reads CSSSLEARGPSGANVLTF. The CDR3 region has the DNA TGTTCCAGCAGCTTAGAGGCCAGGGGGCCGTCTGGGGCCAACGTCCTGACTTTC. The chain joins TRBV7-3 to TRBJ2-6; 8 bases fit TRBD1. This CDR3 has 18 amino acids. Germline lookup yields CDR1 SGHTA and CDR2 FQGTGA.

This chain connects TRBV18 to TRBJ2-1; 14 bases line up with TRBD2. Germline lookup yields CDR1 KGHSH and CDR2 LQKENI. The junction had 1 base not matched to a gene; V was cut back by 0 bases and J by 6 bases. The CDR3 contains 16 residues. CDR3 nucleotides: TGTGCCAGCTCACCACCGGGACTAGCGGGAGTCAATGAGCAGTTCTTC. Amino acids: CASSPPGLAGVNEQFF.

This chain uses TRBV29-1 with TRBJ2-7; 13 nucleotides match TRBD2. CDR1 is SQVTM, CDR2 ANQGSEA, per germline. J lost 3 bases, V lost 1 base, and 6 bases had no gene match. CDR3 size: 16 residues. CDR3 amino acids: CSVEGTSGRGIYEQYF. Here the CDR3 DNA reads TGCAGCGTTGAAGGGACTAGCGGGAGAGGGATCTACGAGCAGTACTTC.